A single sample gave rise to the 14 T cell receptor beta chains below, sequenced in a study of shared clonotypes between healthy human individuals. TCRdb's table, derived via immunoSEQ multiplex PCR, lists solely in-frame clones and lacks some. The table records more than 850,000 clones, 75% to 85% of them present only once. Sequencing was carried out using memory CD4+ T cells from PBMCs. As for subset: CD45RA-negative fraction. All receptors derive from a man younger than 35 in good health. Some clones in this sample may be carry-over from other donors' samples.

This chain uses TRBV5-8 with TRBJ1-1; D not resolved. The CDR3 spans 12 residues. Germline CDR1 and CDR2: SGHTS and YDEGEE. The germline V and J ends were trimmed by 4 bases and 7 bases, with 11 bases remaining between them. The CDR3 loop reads CASSPHVFEAFF. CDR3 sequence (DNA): TGTGCCAGCAGCCCCCACGTGTTTGAAGCTTTCTTT.

The CDR3 sequence is CASSYSTWGVEKLFF. CDR3 nucleotide sequence: TGTGCCAGCAGTTACTCGACGTGGGGGGTAGAAAAACTGTTTTTT. This rearrangement joins TRBV6-6 to TRBJ1-4; a weak D match, TRBD1 (5 bases). Germline values: CDR1 MNHNY, CDR2 SVGAGI (reference sequence). The CDR3 is 15 residues long. With 0 bases removed from V and 8 bases from J, the gap between germline ends came to 13 bases.

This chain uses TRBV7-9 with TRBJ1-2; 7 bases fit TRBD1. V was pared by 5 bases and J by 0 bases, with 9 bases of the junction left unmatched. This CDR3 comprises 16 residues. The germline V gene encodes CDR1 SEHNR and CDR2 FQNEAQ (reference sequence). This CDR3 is CASSPLPGQTNYGYTF. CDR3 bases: TGTGCCAGCAGCCCCCTACCGGGACAGACTAACTATGGCTACACCTTC.

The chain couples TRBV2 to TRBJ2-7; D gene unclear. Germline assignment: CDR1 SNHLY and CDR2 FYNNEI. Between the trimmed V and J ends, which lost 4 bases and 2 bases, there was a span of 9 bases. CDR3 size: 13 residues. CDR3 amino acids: CASSVPLTYEQYF. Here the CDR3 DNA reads TGTGCCAGCAGTGTCCCACTCACCTACGAGCAGTACTTC.

The CDR3 nucleotides read TGTGCCACGCAGAGGGACCAAGAGACCCAGTACTTC. Translation gives CATQRDQETQYF. The chain carries TRBV7-9 and TRBJ2-5; perhaps TRBD2 as D (5 bases). The CDR3 consists of 12 residues. V shed 10 bases and J shed 0 bases, with 9 bases lying between them. Germline assignment: CDR1 SEHNR and CDR2 FQNEAQ (reference sequence).

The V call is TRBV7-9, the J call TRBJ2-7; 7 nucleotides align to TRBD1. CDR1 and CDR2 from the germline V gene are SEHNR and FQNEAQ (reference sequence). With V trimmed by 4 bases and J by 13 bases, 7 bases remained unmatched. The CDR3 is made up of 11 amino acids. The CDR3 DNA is TGTGCCAGCAGCTCGGCCGGGACAGCCTACTTC. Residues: CASSSAGTAYF.

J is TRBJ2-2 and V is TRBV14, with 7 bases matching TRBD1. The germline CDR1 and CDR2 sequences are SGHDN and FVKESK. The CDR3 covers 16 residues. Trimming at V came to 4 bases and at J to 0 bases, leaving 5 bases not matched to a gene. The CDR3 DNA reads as TGTGCCAGCAGCCTTACAGGGGATCCGAACACCGGGGAGCTGTTTTTT. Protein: CASSLTGDPNTGELFF.

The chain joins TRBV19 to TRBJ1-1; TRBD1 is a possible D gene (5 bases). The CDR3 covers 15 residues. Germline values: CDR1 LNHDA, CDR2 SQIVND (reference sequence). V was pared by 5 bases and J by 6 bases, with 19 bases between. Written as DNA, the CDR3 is TGTGCCAGTAGTCCTCGGGGGAGGCCAAAGGCTGAAGCTTTCTTT. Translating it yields CASSPRGRPKAEAFF.

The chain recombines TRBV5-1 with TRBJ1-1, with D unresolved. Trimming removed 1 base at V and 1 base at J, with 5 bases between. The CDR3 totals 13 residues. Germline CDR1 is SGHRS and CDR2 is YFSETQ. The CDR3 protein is CASSLYENTEAFF. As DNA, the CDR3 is TGCGCCAGCAGCTTGTATGAGAACACTGAAGCTTTCTTT.

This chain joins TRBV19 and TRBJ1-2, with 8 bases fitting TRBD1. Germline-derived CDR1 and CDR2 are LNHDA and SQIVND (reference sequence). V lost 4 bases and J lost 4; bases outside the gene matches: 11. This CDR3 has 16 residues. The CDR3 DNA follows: TGTGCCAGTAGTACATTCCCGACAGGGGATGTCTATGGCTACACCTTC. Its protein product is CASSTFPTGDVYGYTF.

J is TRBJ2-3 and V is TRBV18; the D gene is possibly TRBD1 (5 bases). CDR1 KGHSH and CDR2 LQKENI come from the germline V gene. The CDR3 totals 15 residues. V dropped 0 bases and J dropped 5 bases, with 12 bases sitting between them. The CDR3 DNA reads TGTGCCAGCTCACCACCCAATGGGGCCGGAGATACGCAGTATTTT. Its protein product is CASSPPNGAGDTQYF.

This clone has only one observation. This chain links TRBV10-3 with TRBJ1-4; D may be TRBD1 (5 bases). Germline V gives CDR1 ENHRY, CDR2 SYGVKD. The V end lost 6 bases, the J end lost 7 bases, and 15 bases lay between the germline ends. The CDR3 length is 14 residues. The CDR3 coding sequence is TGTGCCATCAGACCGGGCCCCGGGGGTGAAAAACTGTTTTTT. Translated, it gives CAIRPGPGGEKLFF.

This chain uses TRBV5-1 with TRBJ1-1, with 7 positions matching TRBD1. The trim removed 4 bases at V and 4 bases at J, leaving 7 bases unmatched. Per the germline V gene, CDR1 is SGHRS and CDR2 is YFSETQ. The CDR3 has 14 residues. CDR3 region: CASSPPGGSTEAFF. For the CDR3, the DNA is TGCGCCAGCAGCCCTCCAGGGGGTAGCACTGAAGCTTTCTTT. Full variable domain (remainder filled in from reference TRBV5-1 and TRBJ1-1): KAGVTQTPRYLIKTRGQQVTLSCSPISGHRSVSWYQQTPGQGLQFLFEYFSETQRNKGNFPGRFSGRQFSNSRSEMNVSTLELGDSALYLCASSPPGGSTEAFFGQGTRLTVV.

The CDR3 DNA reads as TGTGCCAGCAGAGCCGGGACAGGGGTCCTGGGGCCCCAGCATTTT. It codes for CASRAGTGVLGPQHF. The rearrangement joins TRBV28 to TRBJ1-5, with 10 bases aligning to TRBD1. CDR3 length: 15 amino acids. Trimming removed 6 bases from V and 9 bases from J; junction bases left unmatched: 11. CDR1 is MDHEN and CDR2 is SYDVKM in the germline V gene.